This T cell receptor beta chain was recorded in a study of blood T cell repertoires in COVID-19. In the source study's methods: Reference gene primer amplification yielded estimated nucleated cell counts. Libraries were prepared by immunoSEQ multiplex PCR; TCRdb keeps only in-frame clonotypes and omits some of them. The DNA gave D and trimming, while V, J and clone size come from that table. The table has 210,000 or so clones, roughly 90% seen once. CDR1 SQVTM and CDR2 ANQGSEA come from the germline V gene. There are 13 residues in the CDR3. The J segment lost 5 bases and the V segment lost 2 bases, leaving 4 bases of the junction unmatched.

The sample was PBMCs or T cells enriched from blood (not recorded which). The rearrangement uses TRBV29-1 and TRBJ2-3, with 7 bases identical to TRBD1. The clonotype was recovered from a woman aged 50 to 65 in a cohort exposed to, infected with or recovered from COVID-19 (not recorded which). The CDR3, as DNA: TGCAGCGTTGAACAGGGGGTAGGAGATACGCAGTATTTT. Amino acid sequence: CSVEQGVGDTQYF.